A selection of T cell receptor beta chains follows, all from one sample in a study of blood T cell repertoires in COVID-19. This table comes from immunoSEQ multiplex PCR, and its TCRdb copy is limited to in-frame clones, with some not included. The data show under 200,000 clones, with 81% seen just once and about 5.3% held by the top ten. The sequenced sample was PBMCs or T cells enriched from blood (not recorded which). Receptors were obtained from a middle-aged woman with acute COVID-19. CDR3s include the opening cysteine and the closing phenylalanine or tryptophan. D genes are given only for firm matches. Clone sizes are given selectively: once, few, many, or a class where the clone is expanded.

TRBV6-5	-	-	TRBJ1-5	CASSTNYQPQHF
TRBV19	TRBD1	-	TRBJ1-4	CASSKFPGQGNEKLFF
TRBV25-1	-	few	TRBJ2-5	CASSDRPRQPYQETQYF
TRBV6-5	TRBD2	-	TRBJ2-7	CASTSTSASSYEQYF
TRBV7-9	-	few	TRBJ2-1	CASSPTYNEQFF
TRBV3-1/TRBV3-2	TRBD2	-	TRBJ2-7	CASSQDSPGLAGAWYEQYF
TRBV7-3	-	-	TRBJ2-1	CASSLSDRGEGSYNEQFF
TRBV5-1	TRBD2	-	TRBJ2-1	CASSLGQGLAGGPFNEQFF
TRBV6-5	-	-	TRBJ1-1	CASSYQGMNTEAFF
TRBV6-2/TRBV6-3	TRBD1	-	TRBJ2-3	CASSPTGETDTQYF
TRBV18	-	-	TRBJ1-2	CASSPGGFSYGYTF
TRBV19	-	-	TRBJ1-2	CASSLPGKVYGYTF
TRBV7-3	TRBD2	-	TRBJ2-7	CASSPTSGTYEQYF
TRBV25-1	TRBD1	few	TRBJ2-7	CASRPGTGPYEQYF
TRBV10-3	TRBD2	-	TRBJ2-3	CAITGTSGADTQYF
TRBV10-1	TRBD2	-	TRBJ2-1	CASSASGSAEQFF
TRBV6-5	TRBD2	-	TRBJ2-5	CASTALAGAGETQYF
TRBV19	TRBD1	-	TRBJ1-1	CASKTGGNTEAFF
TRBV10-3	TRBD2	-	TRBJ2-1	CAISTGTSGSVQFF
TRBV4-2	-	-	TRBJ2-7	CASSPGLPMVRGEQYF
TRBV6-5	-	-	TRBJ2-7	CASSWTANEQYF
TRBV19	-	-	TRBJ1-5	CASHPSLSGIGNQPQHF
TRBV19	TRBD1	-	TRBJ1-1	CASSNDRGNTEAFF
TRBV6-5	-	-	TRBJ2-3	CASSPGTEGDTQYF
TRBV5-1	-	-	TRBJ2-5	CASSLVAGKETQYF
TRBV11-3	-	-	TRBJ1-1	CASSLGSNTEAFF
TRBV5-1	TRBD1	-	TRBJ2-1	CASSQDRGGNEQFF
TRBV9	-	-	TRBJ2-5	CASSPKGGETQYF
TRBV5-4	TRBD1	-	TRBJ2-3	CASSSDRDDTQYF
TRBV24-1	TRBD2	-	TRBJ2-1	CATSDSRTSGDPRPYNEQFF
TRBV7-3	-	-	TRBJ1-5	CASSYSLNQPQHF
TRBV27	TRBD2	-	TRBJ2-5	CASGGLADPRETQYF
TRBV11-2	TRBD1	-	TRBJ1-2	CASSSAGQGVYGYTF
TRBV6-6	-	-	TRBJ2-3	CASIKGGTDTQYF
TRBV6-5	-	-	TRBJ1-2	CASYNTRQNYGYTF
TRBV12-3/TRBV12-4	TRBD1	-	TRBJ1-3	CASKTGPGNTIYF
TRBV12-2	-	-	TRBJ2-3	CASRSRRASGRGLTDTQYF
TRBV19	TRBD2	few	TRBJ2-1	CASSMLAGGYYNEQFF
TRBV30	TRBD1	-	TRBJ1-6	CAWRRGGTGENSPLHF
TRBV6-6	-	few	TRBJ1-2	CASSYSATEGYGYTF
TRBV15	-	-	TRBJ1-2	CATSREEYYGYTF
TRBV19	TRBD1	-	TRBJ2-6	CATGTERGWGSGANVLTF
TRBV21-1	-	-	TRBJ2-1	CASSNDGRALNEQFF
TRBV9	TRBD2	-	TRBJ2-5	CASSVVAGGPQETQYF
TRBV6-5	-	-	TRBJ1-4	CASSYAGRTNEKLFF
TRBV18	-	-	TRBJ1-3	CASSPSPTVSSGNTIYF
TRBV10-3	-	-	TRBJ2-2	CAISGTANTNTGELFF
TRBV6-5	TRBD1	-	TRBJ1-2	CASSSRQGNYGYTF
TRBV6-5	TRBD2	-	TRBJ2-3	CASSLTSGFTDTQYF
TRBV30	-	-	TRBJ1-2	CAWTGAYYGYTF
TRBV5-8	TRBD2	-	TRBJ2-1	CASSPRGGEGLSNEQFF
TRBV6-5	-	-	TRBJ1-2	CASSQYSNGNYGYTF
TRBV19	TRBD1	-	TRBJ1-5	CASSLSLAGQGGGPQHF
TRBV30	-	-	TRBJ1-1	CAITQGRDTEAFF
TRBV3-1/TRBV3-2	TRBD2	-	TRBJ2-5	CASSPGLAGGETQYF
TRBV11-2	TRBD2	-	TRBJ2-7	CASSPTSGPYEQYF
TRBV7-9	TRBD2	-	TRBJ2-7	CASSPTGGKQYF